This T cell receptor (beta chain) was identified in a study of blood T cell repertoires in COVID-19 (TCRdb year 2020). Turning to the overall study: Samples covering the acute and convalescent phases of COVID-19 were provided by collaborators in the United States, Italy and Spain. Nearly every sample came with metadata listing a de-identified subject ID, COVID-19 status, age in years and sex. The samples were drawn from the first 160 participants of the ongoing ImmuneRACE study and from 1,254 subjects provided by 6 global collaborators. The material from the prospective study consisted of cDNA or gDNA derived from T cells, B-cell-depleted T cells, or PBMCs. HLA class I and class II types, where available, came from metadata supplied by the sample provider rather than from assay-based typing. The dataset comprised deeply sampled blood TCRbeta repertoires from subjects exposed to, actively infected with, or recovered from COVID-19. The repertoires were released in a freely available public database meant as a resource for research on the immune response to SARS-CoV-2. Here is what the overall study found, with its caveats: The quantity of clinical and demographic metadata differed by source and by participant and was supplied without curation.

The immunoSEQ Assay, a bias-controlled multiplex PCR, was used to amplify TCRbeta CDR3 regions from genomic DNA. The original pipeline was this. Nucleated cell counts per sample were estimated from amplification of reference gene primers within the assay. To quantify the absolute abundance of each unique TCRbeta CDR3 rearrangement, sequence reads were collapsed and filtered. For each sample, productive Simpson clonality was calculated by taking the square root of Simpson's diversity index across productive rearrangements. TCRdb re-hosts the immuneACCESS table, in-frame sequences only. Its copies lack some clones; in the studies checked, an unresolved V gene accounts for under half of them, and the cause for the rest is not known. That table gives V, J and clone size, and the DNA gave D and trimming. Across this sample there are about 150,000 clones, with around 87% seen only once. The top ten clonotypes cover 15% of the sample.

V is cut back by 7 bases and J by 5 bases, with 11 bases in the junction unmatched. CDR1 and CDR2 are drawn from the germline V gene: SNHLY, FYNNEI. The CDR3 runs 15 amino acids, cysteine and phenylalanine included. Left in the record is the CDR3 DNA by itself, 45 bases read in frame from the first base. About this clone itself: The target of this receptor is not known. No base-level quality is on record; no much larger clone is a single base apart.

The collaborating institutions used their own protocols to collect whole blood in K2EDTA tubes. For TCRbeta analysis, collaborator samples were shipped as frozen whole blood, as isolated PBMCs, or as DNA extracted from either sample type. The sequence derives from a woman between 40 and 55 years old with acute or convalescent COVID-19. Sequenced sample: peripheral blood. The chain was built from TRBV2 and TRBJ1-5, with 7 central nucleotides matching TRBD1. At the DNA level, the sequence is TGTGCCAGCACCCTTAGAGGAGGGGGCGATCAGCCCCAGCATTTT. Translated, it reads CASTLRGGGDQPQHF.